The T cell receptor (beta chain) described here comes from a study of shared clonotypes between healthy human individuals (dated by TCRdb to 2019 to 2021). Notes on the research overall: A couple of women and three men aged 18 to 49 years were included in the cohort. For each donor, CD4 naive and CD4 memory were each given three plates, CD8 naive was given two plates, and CD8 memory was given one plate. To increase sequencing depth and limit assay-specific biases, TCR repertoire library preparation and sequencing were carried out by different laboratories using diverse techniques. Per donor, leukapheresis produced somewhere between about 0.94 and 10 billion PBMCs. To estimate repertoire size and how much clonotype sharing occurs between individuals, the study deeply sequenced the blood TCR repertoires of five healthy adults. Study-level results and caveats: Estimated clonotype richness was generally larger for naive than for memory subsets. Pairwise subsampling led to the expectation that sequencing depth would affect the degree of clonotype sharing among donors. Sampling was restricted to blood, and TCR repertoires in tissues likely differ from the TCR repertoires found in blood. Because the study included a small number of donors, the genetic and exposure-history diversity represented was limited. Even with the large sequencing depth, rarefaction of the sorted-subset datasets indicated that sequencing was incomplete. Clonotypes shared by all four sorted-subset donors showed higher generation probabilities than non-shared clonotypes. When a few donors were compared, the shared fraction of clonotypes was roughly 5% for naive CD4, over 3% for naive CD8, 2.3% for memory CD4, and approximately 0.4% for memory CD8.

From a lookup of the germline V gene (reference sequence), CDR1 and CDR2 are SGHNT and YYREEE. The CDR3 contains 14 residues, cysteine and phenylalanine counted. This entry keeps only the CDR3 DNA: 42 bases, framed from base 1. V is pruned by 0 bases and J by 6 bases, leaving 5 bases of the junction without a gene match. Using the deep immunoSEQ assay, multiplex PCR amplified TCR CDR3 regions from genomic DNA. Genomic DNA extracted from each cell subset was distributed evenly over all wells of several immunoSEQ 96-well plates, and each plate served as one replicate. Each replicate PCR for sorted subsets received about 200 ng genomic DNA, equal to some 32,000 T cell genomes. The purified libraries were quantified using a Qubit 3.0 fluorometer, sized with a Bioanalyzer 2100, and then quantified again using the KAPA Library Quantification kit. Every immunoSEQ 96-well plate was sequenced on a separate single-read 150-cycle Illumina NextSeq 550 flow cell. The published analysis was carried out like this. Because only junctional sequences without quality scores were contained in the immunoSEQ output, filtering matching that applied to full-length reads could not be performed. To assign V/J genes and CDR3, sequences were annotated using PyIR, a Python wrapper for IgBLAST v1.9, with IMGT germline references. Reads with weak V/J assignments (E-value above 1e-6), missing CDR3, stop codons, out-of-frame junctions, or ambiguous translated residues were removed. V3J clonotypes were defined as sequences sharing the same inferred V gene, J gene, and CDR3 amino acid sequence. Percentage overlap between repertoires was computed as shared unique clonotypes divided by the size of the smaller repertoire. Richness of each repertoire was evaluated using RTK rarefaction, the Chao1 estimator, and Recon v2.1 estimates of unobserved clonotypes. OLGA was used to compute generation probabilities for all TCRbeta clonotypes that the gDNA method yielded from a handful of donors. In its TCRdb copy, this immuneACCESS table keeps in-frame sequences only and misses some clones. Where compared with another copy, unresolved V genes explain less than half of these, and the others have no known cause. V and J calls and clone size come straight from that table; D and trimming were deduced from the DNA. For this sample there are 2 million to 2.5 million clones; roughly 95% appear just once. The ten largest clones add up to more than 0.95% of the sample.

CD8 naive samples consisted of CD45RO-negative cells that were positively selected for CCR7, yielding a CD45RA+CCR7+ population without TemRA cells. The donors were healthy, HIV-negative adults with no recently reported acute infections or vaccinations. Only Caucasian adults living in Nashville, Tennessee, USA were represented among the donors. Blood was obtained by leukapheresis, after which PBMCs were separated by Ficoll-Histopaque density gradient centrifugation and cryopreserved in liquid nitrogen vapor phase. Purity and quantity of every magnetically sorted T cell population were checked by analytical flow cytometry. Genomic DNA was isolated from each sorted fraction and quantified by UV absorbance on a Nanodrop 2000c. In the case of this clone: Its cognate antigen has yet to be identified. Qualities for individual bases were not recorded, and no much larger clone is one base off. Other nucleotide sequences in the sample specify the same CDR3.

Recombination connected TRBV5-4 to TRBJ2-7, with 8 bases aligning to TRBD1. The receptor comes from a man between 18 and 29 years old in good health. Sequenced sample: naive CD8+ T cells sorted from blood. The cell subset or site label for this specimen denotes: CD45RA+CCR7+. The DNA reads TGTGCCAGCAGCTTGGGCGGACAGGGCGGCGAGCAGTACTTC. It is translated as CASSLGGQGGEQYF.